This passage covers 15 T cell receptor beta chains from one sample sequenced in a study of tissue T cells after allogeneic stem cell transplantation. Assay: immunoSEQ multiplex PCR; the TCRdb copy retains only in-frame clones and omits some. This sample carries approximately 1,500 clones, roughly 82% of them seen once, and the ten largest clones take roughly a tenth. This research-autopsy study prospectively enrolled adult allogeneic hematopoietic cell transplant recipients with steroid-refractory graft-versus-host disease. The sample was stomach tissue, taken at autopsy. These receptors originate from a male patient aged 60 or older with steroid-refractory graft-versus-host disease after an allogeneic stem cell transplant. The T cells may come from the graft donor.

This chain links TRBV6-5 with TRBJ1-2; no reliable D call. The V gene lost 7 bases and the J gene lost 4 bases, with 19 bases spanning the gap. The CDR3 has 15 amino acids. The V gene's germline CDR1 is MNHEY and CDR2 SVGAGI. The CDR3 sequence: CASIPGGIRGYGYTF. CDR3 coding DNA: TGTGCCAGCATTCCAGGCGGAATTCGAGGCTATGGCTACACCTTC.

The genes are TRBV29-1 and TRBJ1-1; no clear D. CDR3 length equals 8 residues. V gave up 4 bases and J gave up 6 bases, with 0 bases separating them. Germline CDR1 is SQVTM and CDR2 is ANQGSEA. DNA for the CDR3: TGCAGCGTTGCTGAAGCTTTCTTT. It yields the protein CSVAEAFF.

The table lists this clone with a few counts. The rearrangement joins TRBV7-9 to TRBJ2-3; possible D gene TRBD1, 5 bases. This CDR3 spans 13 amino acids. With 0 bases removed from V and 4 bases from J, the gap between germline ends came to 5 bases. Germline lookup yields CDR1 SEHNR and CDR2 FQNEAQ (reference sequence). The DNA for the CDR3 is TGTGCCAGCAGCTTAGCACAGGCAGATACGCAGTATTTT. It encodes CASSLAQADTQYF.

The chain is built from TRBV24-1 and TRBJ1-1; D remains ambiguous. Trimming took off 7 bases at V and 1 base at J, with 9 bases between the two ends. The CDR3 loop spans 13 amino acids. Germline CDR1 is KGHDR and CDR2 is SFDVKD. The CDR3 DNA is TGTGCCACCAGATCACTTGGGAACACTGAAGCTTTCTTT. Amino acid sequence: CATRSLGNTEAFF.

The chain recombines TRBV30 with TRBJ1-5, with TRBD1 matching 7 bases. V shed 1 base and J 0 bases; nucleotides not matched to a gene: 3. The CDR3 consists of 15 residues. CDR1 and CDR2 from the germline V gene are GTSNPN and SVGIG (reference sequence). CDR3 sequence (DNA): TGTGCCTGGAGTGGGGACAGTTATAGCAATCAGCCCCAGCATTTT. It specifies CAWSGDSYSNQPQHF. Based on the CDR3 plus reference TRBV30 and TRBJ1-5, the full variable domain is SQTIHQWPATLVQPVGSPLSLECTVEGTSNPNLYWYRQAAGRGLQLLFYSVGIGQISSEVPQNLSASRPQDRQFILSSKKLLLSDSGFYLCAWSGDSYSNQPQHFGDGTRLSIL.

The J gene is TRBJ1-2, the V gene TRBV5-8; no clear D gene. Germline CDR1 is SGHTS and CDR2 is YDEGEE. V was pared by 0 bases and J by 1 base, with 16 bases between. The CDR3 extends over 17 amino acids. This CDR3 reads CASSLVLQLTNNYGYTF. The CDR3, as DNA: TGTGCCAGCAGCTTGGTTCTACAGCTAACTAATAACTATGGCTACACCTTC.

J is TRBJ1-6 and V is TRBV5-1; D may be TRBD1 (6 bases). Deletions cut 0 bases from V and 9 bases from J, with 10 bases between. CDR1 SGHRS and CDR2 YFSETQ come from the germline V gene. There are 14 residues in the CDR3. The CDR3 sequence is CASSLGGGSSPLHF. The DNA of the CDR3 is TGCGCCAGCAGCTTGGGCGGGGGCTCTTCACCCCTCCACTTT.

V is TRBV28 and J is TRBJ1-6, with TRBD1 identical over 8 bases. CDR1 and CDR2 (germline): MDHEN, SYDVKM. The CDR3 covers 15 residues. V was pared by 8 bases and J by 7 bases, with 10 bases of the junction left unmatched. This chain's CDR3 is CASATGGAGNSPLHF. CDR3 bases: TGTGCCAGCGCAACAGGGGGGGCGGGGAATTCACCCCTCCACTTT. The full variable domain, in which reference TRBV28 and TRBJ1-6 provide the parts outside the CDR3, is DVKVTQSSRYLVKRTGEKVFLECVQDMDHENMFWYRQDPGLGLRLIYFSYDVKMKEKGDIPEGYSVSREKKERFSLILESASTNQTSMYLCASATGGAGNSPLHFGNGTRLTVT.

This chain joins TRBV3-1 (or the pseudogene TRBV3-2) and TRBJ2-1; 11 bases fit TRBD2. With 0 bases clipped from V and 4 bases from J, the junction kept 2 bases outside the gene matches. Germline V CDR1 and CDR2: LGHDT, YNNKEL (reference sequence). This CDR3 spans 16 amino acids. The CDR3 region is CASSQDGTSGYNEQFF. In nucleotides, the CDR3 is TGTGCCAGCAGCCAAGATGGGACTAGCGGTTACAATGAGCAGTTCTTC.

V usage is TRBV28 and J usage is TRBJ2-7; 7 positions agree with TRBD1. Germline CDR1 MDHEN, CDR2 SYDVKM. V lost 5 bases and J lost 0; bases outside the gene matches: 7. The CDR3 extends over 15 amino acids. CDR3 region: CASSPPTGDSYEQYF. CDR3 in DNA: TGTGCCAGCAGTCCCCCCACAGGGGACTCCTACGAGCAGTACTTC.

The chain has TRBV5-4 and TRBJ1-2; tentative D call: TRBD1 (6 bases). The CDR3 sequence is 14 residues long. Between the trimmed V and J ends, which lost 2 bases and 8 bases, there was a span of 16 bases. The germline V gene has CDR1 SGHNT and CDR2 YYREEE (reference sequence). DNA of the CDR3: TGTGCCAGCAGCTTTTCAGGGGCGTCGGGGGGCTACACCTTC. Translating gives CASSFSGASGGYTF.

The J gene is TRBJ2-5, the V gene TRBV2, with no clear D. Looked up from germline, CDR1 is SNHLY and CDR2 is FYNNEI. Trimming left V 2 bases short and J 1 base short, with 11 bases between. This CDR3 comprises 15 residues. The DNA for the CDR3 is TGTGCCAGCAGTGAAAGGTCAGGCCCCCAAGAGACCCAGTACTTC. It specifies CASSERSGPQETQYF. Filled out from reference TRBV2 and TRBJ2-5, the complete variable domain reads EPEVTQTPSHQVTQMGQEVILRCVPISNHLYFYWYRQILGQKVEFLVSFYNNEISEKSEIFDDQFSVERPDGSNFTLKIRSTKLEDSAMYFCASSERSGPQETQYFGPGTRLLVL.

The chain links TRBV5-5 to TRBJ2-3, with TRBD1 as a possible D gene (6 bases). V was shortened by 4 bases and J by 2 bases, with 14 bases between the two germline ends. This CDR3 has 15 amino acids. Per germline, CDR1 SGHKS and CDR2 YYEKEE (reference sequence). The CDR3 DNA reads TGTGCCAGCAGCAGTACAGGGAACCCCACAGATACGCAGTATTTT. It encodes CASSSTGNPTDTQYF.

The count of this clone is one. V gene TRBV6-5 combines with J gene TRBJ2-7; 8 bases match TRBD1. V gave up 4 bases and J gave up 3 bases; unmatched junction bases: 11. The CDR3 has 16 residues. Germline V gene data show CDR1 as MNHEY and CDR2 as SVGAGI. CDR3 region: CASSWGRTGLDYEQYF. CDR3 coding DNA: TGTGCCAGCAGTTGGGGTCGGACAGGGCTAGACTACGAGCAGTACTTC.

The CDR3, as DNA: TGTGCCAGTAGTACGAGGGAGCCTATTGGCTACACCTTC. It yields the protein CASSTREPIGYTF. The chain has TRBV19 and TRBJ1-2; D not resolved. This CDR3 is built from 13 residues. V was clipped by 4 bases and J by 7 bases, with 13 bases between them. Germline CDR1 is LNHDA and CDR2 is SQIVND (reference sequence).